This passage covers 24 T cell receptor beta chains from one sample sequenced in a study of blood T cell repertoires in COVID-19. The protocol was immunoSEQ multiplex PCR, while the TCRdb copy is restricted to in-frame clones and leaves out a portion. The table has about 440,000 clones, roughly 91% seen once; the top ten hold 0.6%. Sequenced sample: PBMCs or T cells enriched from blood (not recorded which). The receptor set was obtained from a man younger than 35 who had recovered from COVID-19.

The chain couples TRBV10-3 to TRBJ2-3, with TRBD2 matching over 16 bases. This CDR3 contains 16 residues. Trimming removed 10 bases from V and 1 base from J; junction bases left unmatched: 5. Germline-derived CDR1 and CDR2 are ENHRY and SYGVKD. As DNA, the CDR3 is TGTGCCACCGGGACTAGCGGGGGGGCTGGCACAGATACGCAGTATTTT. Protein sequence: CATGTSGGAGTDTQYF.

This clone has just a few counts. The chain uses TRBV28 and TRBJ2-1, with 12 positions matching TRBD2. V trimming: 6 bases; J trimming: 5 bases; junction bases outside the gene matches: 5. Germline V CDR1 and CDR2: MDHEN, SYDVKM. The CDR3 runs 15 residues. This CDR3 reads CASSPSGRENNEQFF. The CDR3 DNA sequence: TGTGCCAGCAGCCCTAGCGGGAGGGAAAACAATGAGCAGTTCTTC.

The chain uses TRBV4-1 and TRBJ2-1; D gene uncertain. This CDR3 spans 16 amino acids. V lost 4 bases to trimming and J lost 5 bases, with 18 bases between them. Germline CDR1 MGHRA, CDR2 YSYEKL. The CDR3 reads CASSPGPSGPNNEQFF. The DNA for the CDR3 is TGCGCCAGCAGCCCCGGTCCTTCTGGGCCCAACAATGAGCAGTTCTTC.

The CDR3, as DNA: TGCGCCAGCAGCTTTGGACAGGGAGGAAACACCATATATTTT. Translation: CASSFGQGGNTIYF. The gene calls are TRBV5-1 and TRBJ1-3; 8 bases are shared with TRBD1. The CDR3 sequence is 14 residues long. The V segment lost 2 bases and the J segment 4 bases; nucleotides outside the gene matches: 2. The germline gives CDR1 SGHRS, CDR2 YFSETQ.

CDR3 region: CASSEPFDSYYGYTF. CDR3 DNA sequence: TGCGCCAGCAGTGAGCCATTCGACAGCTACTATGGCTACACCTTC. V usage is TRBV10-2 and J usage is TRBJ1-2, with D possibly matching TRBD1 (5 bases). Germline V gene lookup returns CDR1 WSHSY and CDR2 SAAADI. This CDR3 is built from 15 residues. V dropped 2 bases and J dropped 3 bases, with 13 bases sitting between them.

The chain joins TRBV10-3 to TRBJ1-3; 10 nucleotides line up with TRBD1. The CDR3 is made up of 20 amino acids. The germline gives CDR1 ENHRY, CDR2 SYGVKD. V lost 4 bases to trimming and J lost 0 bases; unmatched junction nucleotides: 15. CDR3 sequence: CAISASEGQGNGDSGNTIYF. As DNA, the CDR3 is TGTGCCATCAGTGCCTCCGAGGGACAGGGGAATGGTGACTCTGGAAACACCATATATTTT.

The chain combines TRBV6-5 with TRBJ1-2, with 7 bases matching TRBD1. The V gene end was trimmed by 3 bases and the J gene end by 4 bases; junction bases not matched to a gene: 8. Germline V CDR1 and CDR2: MNHEY, SVGAGI. This CDR3 is 15 amino acids long. The CDR3 DNA reads TGTGCCAGCAGTTATACGCCGACAGGGATCTATGGCTACACCTTC. This sequence encodes CASSYTPTGIYGYTF.

This rearrangement joins TRBV12-1 to TRBJ1-5; the table names TRBD1, a call not compared with the DNA. TRBV12-1 is noted as a pseudogene. The CDR3 is made up of 14 amino acids. The CDR3 nucleotides are TGTGCCAGCAGCTCATACAGGGGGCGTCAGCCCCAGCATTTT. Protein: CASSSYRGRQPQHF.

The chain couples TRBV2 to TRBJ1-2; 7 positions agree with TRBD1. This CDR3 spans 14 amino acids. With V trimmed by 3 bases and J by 7 bases, 8 bases remained unmatched. Per the germline V gene, CDR1 is SNHLY and CDR2 is FYNNEI. CDR3 sequence reads: CASSEFTGEVGYTF. The CDR3 DNA reads as TGTGCCAGCAGTGAGTTTACAGGGGAGGTTGGCTACACCTTC. The full variable domain, its missing parts supplied by reference TRBV2 and TRBJ1-2, is EPEVTQTPSHQVTQMGQEVILRCVPISNHLYFYWYRQILGQKVEFLVSFYNNEISEKSEIFDDQFSVERPDGSNFTLKIRSTKLEDSAMYFCASSEFTGEVGYTFGSGTRLTVV.

The chain joins TRBV7-9 to TRBJ2-3; TRBD1 aligns across 9 bases. This CDR3 is built from 14 residues. V lost 5 bases, J lost 5 bases, and 5 bases stayed unmatched. Germline CDR1 and CDR2: SEHNR and FQNEAQ (reference sequence). CDR3 region: CASSHRDREDTQYF. Written as DNA, the CDR3 is TGTGCCAGCAGCCACCGGGACAGGGAAGATACGCAGTATTTT.

The rearrangement links TRBV3-1 (or the pseudogene TRBV3-2) to TRBJ1-1; D call uncertain. Germline V gene data show CDR1 as LGHDT and CDR2 as YNNKEL (reference sequence). This CDR3 spans 13 amino acids. V was cut by 2 bases and J by 1 base, with 5 bases left in between. CDR3 bases: TGTGCCAGCAGCCAACAAGCGAACACTGAAGCTTTCTTT. Translated: CASSQQANTEAFF.

The sample holds a few counts of this clone. V gene TRBV29-1 combines with J gene TRBJ1-1; TRBD1 might be the D (5 bases). The CDR3 covers 13 residues. Per germline, CDR1 SQVTM and CDR2 ANQGSEA. V was shortened by 3 bases and J by 6 bases, with 14 bases between the two germline ends. The CDR3 is CSVEGRVSAEAFF. The CDR3 nucleotides read TGCAGCGTTGAGGGCAGGGTATCGGCTGAAGCTTTCTTT.

The chain is built from TRBV19 and TRBJ2-2; D is perhaps TRBD1 (5 bases). The CDR3 runs to 14 residues. The germline CDR1 and CDR2 sequences are LNHDA and SQIVND (reference sequence). Trimming took 10 bases from V and 3 from J, leaving 15 bases between them. CDR3 nucleotide sequence: TGTGCCACCTCCCCCAGGGATTACACCGGGGAGCTGTTTTTT. The encoded protein is CATSPRDYTGELFF.

V gene TRBV7-2 combines with J gene TRBJ1-3; D gene uncertain. CDR1 and CDR2 from the germline V gene are SGHTA and FQGNSA. With 3 bases removed from V and 2 bases from J, the gap between germline ends came to 8 bases. This CDR3 has 14 residues. The CDR3: CASSFSTTGNTIYF. As DNA, the CDR3 is TGTGCCAGCAGCTTCAGTACAACTGGAAACACCATATATTTT.

The rearrangement joins TRBV7-9 to TRBJ2-6; D is perhaps TRBD1 (6 bases). The CDR3 totals 18 residues. V gave up 1 base and J gave up 1 base, with 14 bases separating them. Per germline, CDR1 SEHNR and CDR2 FQNEAQ (reference sequence). The CDR3 DNA reads as TGTGCCAGCAGCTTAGGGGTCAGAGGGGGTTCTGGGGCCAACGTCCTGACTTTC. Translated: CASSLGVRGGSGANVLTF.

The chain combines TRBV19 with TRBJ2-1; 15 nucleotides align to TRBD2. Looked up from germline, CDR1 is LNHDA and CDR2 is SQIVND (reference sequence). Trimming at V came to 5 bases and at J to 1 base, leaving 3 bases not matched to a gene. The CDR3 covers 17 residues. CDR3 in DNA: TGTGCCAGTAGTCCGGGGACTAGCGGGAGGTCCTACAATGAGCAGTTCTTC. Its protein product is CASSPGTSGRSYNEQFF. The full variable domain, rest sourced from reference TRBV19 and TRBJ2-1, is DGGITQSPKYLFRKEGQNVTLSCEQNLNHDAMYWYRQDPGQGLRLIYYSQIVNDFQKGDIAEGYSVSREKKESFPLTVTSAQKNPTAFYLCASSPGTSGRSYNEQFFGPGTRLTVL.

V usage is TRBV30 and J usage is TRBJ2-3, with unresolved D. The germline V and J ends were trimmed by 0 bases and 3 bases, with 7 bases remaining between them. This CDR3 region has 13 residues. The V gene's germline CDR1 is GTSNPN and CDR2 SVGIG (reference sequence). The CDR3 here is CAWSVSRTDTQYF. The DNA for the CDR3 is TGTGCCTGGAGTGTTTCCAGAACAGATACGCAGTATTTT.

V and J are TRBV5-4 and TRBJ1-1; a possible D gene is TRBD1 (6 bases). CDR3 length equals 13 residues. V was shortened by 3 bases and J by 7 bases, with 13 bases between the two germline ends. The germline gives CDR1 SGHNT, CDR2 YYREEE (reference sequence). The DNA for the CDR3 is TGTGCCAGCAGCTACTCCGGGACAAGTGAAGCTTTCTTT. This encodes CASSYSGTSEAFF.

CDR3 protein: CASKTGTNYGYTF. In DNA, the CDR3 is TGTGCCAGCAAGACAGGGACTAACTATGGCTACACCTTC. The genes are TRBV28 and TRBJ1-2, with 7 bases identical to TRBD1. Germline V gene data show CDR1 as MDHEN and CDR2 as SYDVKM. V was pared by 7 bases and J by 0 bases, with 2 bases of the junction left unmatched. This CDR3 is built from 13 residues.

The V and J genes are TRBV6-5 and TRBJ2-3; D may be TRBD1 (5 bases). Trimming removed 11 bases at V and 4 bases at J, with 22 bases between. CDR3 size: 15 residues. CDR1 and CDR2 from the germline V gene are MNHEY and SVGAGI. In DNA form, the CDR3 reads TGTGCCGCAACACAAACAGGTGCTTCTTCAGATACGCAGTATTTT. Its protein product is CAATQTGASSDTQYF.

V and J are TRBV9 and TRBJ2-1; D might be TRBD2 (6 bases). This CDR3 has 16 amino acids. Trimming took 3 bases from V and 0 from J, leaving 13 bases between them. Germline lookup yields CDR1 SGDLS and CDR2 YYNGEE. The CDR3 sequence: CASSALSGSSYNEQFF. As DNA, the CDR3 is TGTGCCAGCAGCGCCCTCTCCGGGAGCTCCTACAATGAGCAGTTCTTC.

The chain has TRBV2 and TRBJ2-3, with unresolved D. The V gene lost 6 bases and the J gene lost 3 bases, with 10 bases spanning the gap. Germline lookup yields CDR1 SNHLY and CDR2 FYNNEI. This CDR3 is built from 13 residues. The CDR3 nucleotides are TGTGCCAGCAGGGTCACTTGGACAGATACGCAGTATTTT. It specifies CASRVTWTDTQYF.

V and J are TRBV7-2 and TRBJ2-5; the match to TRBD2 covers 7 bases. Germline assignment: CDR1 SGHTA and CDR2 FQGNSA. The CDR3 has 16 residues. V was pared by 1 base and J by 4 bases, with 9 bases of the junction left unmatched. The CDR3 loop is CASSLVSGASGETQYF. As DNA, the CDR3 is TGTGCCAGCAGCTTAGTGAGCGGGGCCTCCGGAGAGACCCAGTACTTC.

This chain joins TRBV3-1 (or the pseudogene TRBV3-2) and TRBJ2-2, with D maybe TRBD2 (6 bases). The V gene lost 4 bases and the J gene lost 5 bases, with 14 bases spanning the gap. Germline assignment: CDR1 LGHDT and CDR2 YNNKEL (reference sequence). The CDR3 has 15 residues. Here the CDR3 reads CASSPLRGRTGELFF. In DNA form, the CDR3 reads TGTGCCAGCAGCCCCCTGCGGGGACGAACCGGGGAGCTGTTTTTT.